These 9 T cell receptor beta chains share one sample of origin, sequenced in a study of cytomegalovirus exposure and HLA in healthy donors (dated by TCRdb to the late 2010s). Library preparation was by the immunoSEQ multiplex PCR assay. TCRdb's version of the immuneACCESS table is confined to in-frame rearrangements and falls short of the full clone set. An unresolved V gene accounts for under half of the shortfall where checked; the remainder is of unknown origin. In this sample the table shows around 300,000 clones, roughly 85% of which occur a single time. The biggest ten clones account for 0.95% to 1.1% of the sample. The sample comprised PBMCs. The receptors shown here come from a woman between 18 and 30 years old in good health and CMV-seronegative.

The rearrangement uses TRBV6-6 and TRBJ2-5; 7 nucleotides align to TRBD1. The junction had 5 bases not matched to a gene; V was cut back by 5 bases and J by 5 bases. The CDR3 contains 13 residues. Germline values: CDR1 MNHNY, CDR2 SVGAGI (reference sequence). The CDR3, as DNA: TGTGCCAGCAGTGACGTCAGGGGGGAGACCCAGTACTTC. Amino acid sequence: CASSDVRGETQYF.

This clone appeared once. The gene calls are TRBV6-4 and TRBJ2-7; perhaps TRBD2 as D (5 bases). CDR1 and CDR2 from the germline V gene are MRHNA and SNTAGT. V was cut by 4 bases and J by 6 bases, with 13 bases left in between. The CDR3 totals 13 residues. The CDR3 protein is CASSVEANLEQYF. CDR3 DNA: TGTGCCAGCAGTGTGGAGGCGAATCTCGAGCAGTACTTC.

V gene TRBV7-9 combines with J gene TRBJ2-1; 12 nucleotides line up with TRBD2. The germline gives CDR1 SEHNR, CDR2 FQNEAQ (reference sequence). The CDR3 is made up of 17 amino acids. V dropped 2 bases and J dropped 8; count of bases not matched to a gene: 10. CDR3 in amino acids: CASSLFSASGRGHEQFF. In DNA form, the CDR3 reads TGTGCCAGCAGCTTATTCTCGGCTAGCGGGAGGGGCCATGAGCAGTTCTTC.

This clone was seen repeatedly, ten times or more. The chain joins TRBV4-1 to TRBJ1-2, with D possibly TRBD1 on 5 matching bases. Trimming left V 0 bases short and J 4 bases short, with 21 bases between. The CDR3 extends over 18 amino acids. CDR1 is MGHRA, CDR2 YSYEKL, per germline. For the CDR3, the DNA is TGCGCCAGCAGCCAAGATTCCCCCCGGACATTCGGAGTCTATGGCTACACCTTC. Amino acids: CASSQDSPRTFGVYGYTF.

The chain carries TRBV19 and TRBJ1-5; D might be TRBD1 (5 bases). This CDR3 comprises 15 residues. V lost 7 bases and J 2 bases, leaving 15 bases between the germline ends. CDR1 is LNHDA, CDR2 SQIVND, per germline (reference sequence). The CDR3 protein is CASTQTGEGNQPQHF. The DNA of the CDR3 is TGTGCCAGTACTCAAACAGGAGAGGGCAATCAGCCCCAGCATTTT.

The chain employs TRBV27 and TRBJ2-7; D is possibly TRBD2 (5 bases). V lost 7 bases to trimming and J lost 0 bases, with 13 bases between them. The CDR3 has 14 residues. Looked up from germline, CDR1 is MNHEY and CDR2 is SMNVEV (reference sequence). The CDR3 DNA sequence: TGTGCCAGCAAGACCATAGGGAGCTCCTACGAGCAGTACTTC. This gives the protein CASKTIGSSYEQYF.

This clone was observed once. The chain carries TRBV7-2 and TRBJ1-1; D remains ambiguous. This CDR3 has 15 residues. Per the germline V gene, CDR1 is SGHTA and CDR2 is FQGNSA. V gave up 1 base and J gave up 0 bases, with 9 bases separating them. Written as DNA, the CDR3 is TGTGCCAGCAGCTTAGAAAGGAGGATGAACACTGAAGCTTTCTTT. Its protein is CASSLERRMNTEAFF. The variable domain in full, with the rest retrieved from reference TRBV7-2 and TRBJ1-1, is GAGVSQSPSNKVTEKGKDVELRCDPISGHTALYWYRQSLGQGLEFLIYFQGNSAPDKSGLPSDRFSAERTGGSVSTLTIQRTQQEDSAVYLCASSLERRMNTEAFFGQGTRLTVV.

The chain is built from TRBV6-6 and TRBJ1-6; a possible D gene is TRBD1 (5 bases). CDR3 size: 15 residues. V was trimmed by 6 bases and J by 7 bases, leaving 16 bases between them. Germline V gene data show CDR1 as MNHNY and CDR2 as SVGAGI (reference sequence). CDR3 sequence (DNA): TGTGCCAGCAGCGACACCGGGGGTTACAATTCACCCCTCCACTTT. It translates to CASSDTGGYNSPLHF.

The gene calls are TRBV6-1 and TRBJ1-3; D call uncertain. The germline V gene encodes CDR1 MNHNS and CDR2 SASEGT. The CDR3 contains 13 residues. V gave up 1 base and J gave up 3 bases, with 4 bases separating them. CDR3 DNA: TGTGCCAGCAGTGAAGATCGTGGAAACACCATATATTTT. This codes for CASSEDRGNTIYF.